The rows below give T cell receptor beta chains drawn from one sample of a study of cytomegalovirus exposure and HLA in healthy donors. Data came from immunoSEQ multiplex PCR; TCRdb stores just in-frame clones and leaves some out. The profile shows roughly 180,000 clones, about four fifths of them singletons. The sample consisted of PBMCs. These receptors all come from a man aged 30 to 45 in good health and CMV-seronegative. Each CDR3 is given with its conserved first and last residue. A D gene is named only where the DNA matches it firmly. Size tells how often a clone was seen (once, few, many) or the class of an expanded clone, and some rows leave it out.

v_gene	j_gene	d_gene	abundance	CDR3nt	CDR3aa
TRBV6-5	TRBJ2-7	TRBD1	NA	TGTGCCAGCAGTTGGAACCCGGGACAGGGTGGGGAGCAGTACTTC	CASSWNPGQGGEQYF
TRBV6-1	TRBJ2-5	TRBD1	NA	TGTGCCAGCTACCGGGACAGCGTTCGCCAAGAGACCCAGTACTTC	CASYRDSVRQETQYF
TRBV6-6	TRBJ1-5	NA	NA	TGTGCCAGCAGCCATACACAGTTGCAGCCCCAGCATTTT	CASSHTQLQPQHF
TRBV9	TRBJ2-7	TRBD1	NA	TGTGCCAGCAGCGGATTGGGGACAGGGGCCTACGAGCAGTACTTC	CASSGLGTGAYEQYF
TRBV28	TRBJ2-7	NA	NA	TGTGCCAGCAGTCCCCTCCACCGCCCACTAGCTCTGGGTGTTGGTGGCGGGCAGTACTTC	CASSPLHRPLALGVGGGQYF
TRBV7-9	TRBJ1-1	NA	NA	TGTGCCAGCAGCCCTACCAACGAGGGAAGCACTGAAGCTTTCTTT	CASSPTNEGSTEAFF
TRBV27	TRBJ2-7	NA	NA	TGTGCCAGCAGCTTTTCCCAGGGTCTTATTGGCTACGAGCAGTACTTC	CASSFSQGLIGYEQYF
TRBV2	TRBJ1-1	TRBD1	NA	TGTGCCAGCAGTGACGGACAGGGGAGGATCAAAGCTTTCTTT	CASSDGQGRIKAFF
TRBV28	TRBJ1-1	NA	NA	TGTGCCAGCAGTTGGGTCAGGGGCCAGGTGAACACTGAAGCTTTCTTT	CASSWVRGQVNTEAFF
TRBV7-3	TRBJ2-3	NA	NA	TGTGCCAGCAGCTTAATGGGAGGCACAGATACGCAGTATTTT	CASSLMGGTDTQYF
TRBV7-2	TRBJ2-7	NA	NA	TGTGCCAGCAGCTTATATCCTCACGGGGGAGCCTACGAGCAGTACTTC	CASSLYPHGGAYEQYF
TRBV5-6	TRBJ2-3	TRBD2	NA	TGTGCCAGCAGCTCCAGCGGGGGGGCCCCAGATACGCAGTATTTT	CASSSSGGAPDTQYF
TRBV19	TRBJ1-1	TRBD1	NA	TGTGCCAGTAGTATAAGGGACAGGGGGCTTGGGAACACTGAAGCTTTCTTT	CASSIRDRGLGNTEAFF
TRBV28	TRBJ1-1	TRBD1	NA	TGTGCCAGCAGTCCCCTACCGGGACAGGGGACGAACACTGAAGCCTTCTTT	CASSPLPGQGTNTEAFF
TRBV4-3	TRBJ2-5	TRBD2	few	TGCGCCAGCAGCCAAATGGCGGGAGCTGGGGAGACCCAGTACTTC	CASSQMAGAGETQYF
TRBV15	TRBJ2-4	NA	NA	TGTGCCACCAGCAGCCTAAATATAGCCAAAAACATTCAGTACTTC	CATSSLNIAKNIQYF
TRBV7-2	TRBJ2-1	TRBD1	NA	TGTGCCAGCAGCTCGAACAGGGGGAATGAGCAGTTCTTC	CASSSNRGNEQFF
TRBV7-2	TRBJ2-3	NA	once	TGTGCCAGCAGCTTCCGGTCGAGCACAGATACGCAGTATTTT	CASSFRSSTDTQYF
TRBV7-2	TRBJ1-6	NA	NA	TGTGCCAGCAGCTTACAGGGATTGGCTACACCCCTCCACTTT	CASSLQGLATPLHF
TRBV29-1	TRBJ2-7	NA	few	TGCAGCGTTAGCGTGAGGGACTACGAGCAGTACTTC	CSVSVRDYEQYF
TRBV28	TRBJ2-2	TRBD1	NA	TGTGCCAGCAGGCGACAGGGGGCTAACGGGGAGCTGTTTTTT	CASRRQGANGELFF
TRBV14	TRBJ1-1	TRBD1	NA	TGCGCCAGCAGCCAAATATGGACAGGGAGGGAAACTGAAGCTTTCTTT	CASSQIWTGRETEAFF